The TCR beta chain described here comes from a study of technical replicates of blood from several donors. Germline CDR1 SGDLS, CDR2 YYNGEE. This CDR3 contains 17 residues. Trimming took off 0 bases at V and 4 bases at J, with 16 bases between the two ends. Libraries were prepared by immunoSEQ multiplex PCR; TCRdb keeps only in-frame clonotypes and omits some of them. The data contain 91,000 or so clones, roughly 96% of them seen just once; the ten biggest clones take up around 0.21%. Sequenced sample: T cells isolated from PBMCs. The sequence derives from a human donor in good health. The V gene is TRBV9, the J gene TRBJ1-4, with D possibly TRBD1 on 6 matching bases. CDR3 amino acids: CASSVATGLALNEKLFF. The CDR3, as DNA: TGTGCCAGCAGCGTAGCTACAGGGTTGGCCCTTAATGAAAAACTGTTTTTT.